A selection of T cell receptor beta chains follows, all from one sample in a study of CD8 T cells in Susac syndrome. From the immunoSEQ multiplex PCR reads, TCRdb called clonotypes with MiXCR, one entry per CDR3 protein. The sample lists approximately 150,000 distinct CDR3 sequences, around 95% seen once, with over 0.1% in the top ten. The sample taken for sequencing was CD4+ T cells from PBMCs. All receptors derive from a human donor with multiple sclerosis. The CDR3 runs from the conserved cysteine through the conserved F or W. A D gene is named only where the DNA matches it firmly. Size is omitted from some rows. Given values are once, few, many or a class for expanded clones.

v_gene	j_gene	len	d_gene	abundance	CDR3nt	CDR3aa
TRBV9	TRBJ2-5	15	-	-	TGTGCCAGCAGCGCAGACCTCGGTTTAGCACCGACCCAGTACTTC	CASSADLGLAPTQYF
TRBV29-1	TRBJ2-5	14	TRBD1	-	TGCAGCGGGCTGGGACAGGGGGCCCGAGAGACCCAGTACTTC	CSGLGQGARETQYF
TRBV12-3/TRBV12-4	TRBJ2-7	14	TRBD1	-	TGTGCCAGCAAGAGGTCGGGACAGGGCCACGAGCAGTACTTC	CASKRSGQGHEQYF
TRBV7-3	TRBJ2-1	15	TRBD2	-	TGTGCCAGCAGTCGGACTAGCGGGAGATTCGATGAGCAGTTCTTC	CASSRTSGRFDEQFF
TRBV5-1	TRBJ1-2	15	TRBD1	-	TGCGCCAGCAGCGCACCGGAGGACAGGGGCTATGGCTACACCTTC	CASSAPEDRGYGYTF
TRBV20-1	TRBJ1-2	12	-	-	TGCAGTGCTCTAGACCCCTCGGTTGACTACACCTTC	CSALDPSVDYTF
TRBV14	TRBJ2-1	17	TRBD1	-	TGTGCCAGCAGCCCGGTCCGAACCGGGACAGGGCGAAGTGAGCAGTTCTTC	CASSPVRTGTGRSEQFF
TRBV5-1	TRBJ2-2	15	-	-	TGCGCCAGCAGCTTAACGGGGGAGAACACCGGGGAGCTGTTTTTT	CASSLTGENTGELFF
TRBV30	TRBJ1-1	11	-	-	TGTGCCTCCCACAGGGTGACTGAAGCTTTCTTT	CASHRVTEAFF
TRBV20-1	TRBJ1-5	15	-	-	TGCAGTGCTGACCCCCCCGGACGGATCAATCAGCCCCAGCATTTT	CSADPPGRINQPQHF
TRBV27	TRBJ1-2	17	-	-	TGTGCCAGCAGTTTATCTGAAGTGACAGGCCAACTATATGGCTACACCTTC	CASSLSEVTGQLYGYTF
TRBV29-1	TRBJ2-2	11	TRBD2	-	TGCAGCGGGGGACTACTCGGGGAGCTGTTTTTT	CSGGLLGELFF
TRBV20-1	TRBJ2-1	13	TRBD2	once	TGCAGTGCTAGAGATCAGCTAGCGGGGGGGCAGTTCTTC	CSARDQLAGGQFF
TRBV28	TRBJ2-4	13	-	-	TGTGCCAGCACCCCCCCCGAATTAAACATTCAGTACTTC	CASTPPELNIQYF
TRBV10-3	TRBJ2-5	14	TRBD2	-	TGTGCCATCAGTGGACTAGCGGGCCGAGAGACCCAGTACTTC	CAISGLAGRETQYF
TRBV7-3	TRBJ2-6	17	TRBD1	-	TGTGCCAGCAGCTTACGCCCGACAGGGTCTGGGGCCAACGTCCTGACTTTC	CASSLRPTGSGANVLTF
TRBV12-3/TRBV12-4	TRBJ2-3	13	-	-	TGTGCCAGCAGTTCCCCAGGTGGCTATACGCAGTATTTT	CASSSPGGYTQYF
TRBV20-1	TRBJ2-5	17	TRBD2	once	TGCAGTGCTAGTCCGACTAGCGGGGGTACAACACGGAAGACCCAGTACTTC	CSASPTSGGTTRKTQYF
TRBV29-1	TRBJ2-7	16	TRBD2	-	TGCAGCGTTCGTTCTTCGGAGCGGGGGAGCTCCTACGAGCAGTACTTC	CSVRSSERGSSYEQYF
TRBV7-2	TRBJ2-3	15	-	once	TGTGCCAGCAGCCGATGGACAGCGAGCACAGATACGCAGTATTTT	CASSRWTASTDTQYF
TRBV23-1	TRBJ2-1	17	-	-	TGCGCCAGCAGACCCAGCCCGGGACTCTACTCCTACAATGAGCAGTTCTTC	CASRPSPGLYSYNEQFF
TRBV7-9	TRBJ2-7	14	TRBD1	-	TGTGCCAGCAGCTTAGCGGGGACAGGTTACGAGCAGTACTTC	CASSLAGTGYEQYF
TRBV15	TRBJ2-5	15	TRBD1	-	TGTGCCACCAGGGAGGACAGGGGCAACCAAGAGACCCAGTACTTC	CATREDRGNQETQYF
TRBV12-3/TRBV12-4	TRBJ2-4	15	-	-	TGTGCCAGCAGTACTGGCCTGGGGGGGCGTATCATTCAGTACTTC	CASSTGLGGRIIQYF
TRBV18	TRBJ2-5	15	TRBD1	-	TGTGCCAGCTCCATGGGACAGGACCATCGGGGGACCCAGTACTTC	CASSMGQDHRGTQYF
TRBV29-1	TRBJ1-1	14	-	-	TGCAGCGCAACAAGGCAGGCCTCGAACACTGAAGCTTTCTTT	CSATRQASNTEAFF
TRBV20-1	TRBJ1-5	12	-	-	TGCAGTGCTTGGGCCCGTGGTTGGCCCCAGCATTTT	CSAWARGWPQHF
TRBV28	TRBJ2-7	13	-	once	TGTGCCAGCAGTAAAGGACTTGCCTACGAGCAGTACTTC	CASSKGLAYEQYF
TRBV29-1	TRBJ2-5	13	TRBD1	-	TGCAGCGTTAGGGGACAGGATCAAGAGACCCAGTACTTC	CSVRGQDQETQYF
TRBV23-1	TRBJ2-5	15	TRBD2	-	TGCGCCAGCAGTCAATCGCCCCTAGCGGAAGAGACCCAGTACTTC	CASSQSPLAEETQYF
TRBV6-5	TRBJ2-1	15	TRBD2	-	TGTGCCAGCAGTTACTACGGGCTAGCGGGCAATGAGCAGTTCTTC	CASSYYGLAGNEQFF
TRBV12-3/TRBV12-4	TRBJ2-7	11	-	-	TGTGCCAGCAGGGACACCTACGAGCAGTACTTC	CASRDTYEQYF
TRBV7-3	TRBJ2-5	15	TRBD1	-	TGTGCCAGCAGCCTTTGGACAGGTCCGGAGGAGACCCAGTACTTC	CASSLWTGPEETQYF
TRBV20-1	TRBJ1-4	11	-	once	TGCAGTGCTAGGGACGAGGAAAAACTGTTTTTT	CSARDEEKLFF
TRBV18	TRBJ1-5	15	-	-	TGTGCCAGCTCACCCCGCGGAGGCGGCAATCAGCCCCAGCATTTT	CASSPRGGGNQPQHF
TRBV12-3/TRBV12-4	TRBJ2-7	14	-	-	TGTGCCAGCAGTTTAACCAGAGATCTCTACGAGCAGTACTTC	CASSLTRDLYEQYF
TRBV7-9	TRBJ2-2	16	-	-	TGTGCCAGCAGCTTACGCGCAGGAAGCGACACCGGGGAGCTGTTTTTT	CASSLRAGSDTGELFF
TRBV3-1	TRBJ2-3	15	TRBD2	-	TGTGCCAGCAGCCCCACGGGAGGGTCAGGCGATACGCAGTATTTT	CASSPTGGSGDTQYF
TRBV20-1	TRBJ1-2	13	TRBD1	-	TGCAGTGCTGACCTAGGAGGGGGCCATGGCTACACCTTC	CSADLGGGHGYTF
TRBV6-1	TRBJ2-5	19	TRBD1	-	TGTGCCAGCAGTAGACAGGGGGTGAATGGCGCAGCCCAAAAAGAGACCCAGTACTTC	CASSRQGVNGAAQKETQYF
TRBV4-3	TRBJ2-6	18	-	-	TGCGCCAGCAGCCAAGATTGGACATCCAACTCTGGGGCCAACGTCCTGACTTTC	CASSQDWTSNSGANVLTF
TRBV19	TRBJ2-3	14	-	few	TGTGCCAGTAGTCCCCCCGCCAGCACAGATACGCAGTATTTT	CASSPPASTDTQYF
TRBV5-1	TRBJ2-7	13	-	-	TGCGCCAGCAGCTTGCCGGAAGTGCGCGAGCAGTACTTC	CASSLPEVREQYF
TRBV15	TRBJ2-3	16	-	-	TGTGCCACCAGCAGAGGGACCGTACCAAGCACAGATACGCAGTATTTT	CATSRGTVPSTDTQYF
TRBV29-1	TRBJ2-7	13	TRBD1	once	TGCAGCGTCGCGACAGGGAGCTCCTACGAGCAGTACTTC	CSVATGSSYEQYF
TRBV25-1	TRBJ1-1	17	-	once	TGTGCCAGCAGTGAACAGGGGTGGGGAAAGGTTAACACTGAAGCTTTCTTT	CASSEQGWGKVNTEAFF
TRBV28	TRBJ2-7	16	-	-	TGTGCCAGCAGCCCCGGAGACAGGAGGGGGTTCTACGAGCAGTACTTC	CASSPGDRRGFYEQYF
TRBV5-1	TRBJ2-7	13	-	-	TGCGCCAGCAGCTTGGTGGTAGGTCACGAGCAGTACTTC	CASSLVVGHEQYF
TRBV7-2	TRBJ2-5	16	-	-	TGTGCCAGCAGCTCGTACCGGGGAGGTACTCAAGAGACCCAGTACTTC	CASSSYRGGTQETQYF
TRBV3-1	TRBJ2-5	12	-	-	TGTGCCAGCAGCCGGGACTCTGGGACCCAGTACTTC	CASSRDSGTQYF
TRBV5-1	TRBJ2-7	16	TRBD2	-	TGCGCCAGCAGCACGGGGACTAGCGGGAGAAACTACGAGCAGTACTTC	CASSTGTSGRNYEQYF
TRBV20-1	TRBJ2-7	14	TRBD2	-	TGCAGTGTTACTACCGGGACTAGCGTTTACGAGCAGTACTTC	CSVTTGTSVYEQYF
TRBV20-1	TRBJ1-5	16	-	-	TGCAGTGCTAGAGATTTGGGTACCCTGATCAATCAGCCCCAGCATTTT	CSARDLGTLINQPQHF
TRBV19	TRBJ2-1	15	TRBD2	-	TGTGCCAGTAGTACGGTAGCGGGAGGGCGGAATGAGCAGTTCTTC	CASSTVAGGRNEQFF
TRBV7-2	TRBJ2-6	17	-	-	TGTGCCAGCAGCTTAGTAGCAGGGGCCTCTGGGGCCAACGTCCTGACTTTC	CASSLVAGASGANVLTF